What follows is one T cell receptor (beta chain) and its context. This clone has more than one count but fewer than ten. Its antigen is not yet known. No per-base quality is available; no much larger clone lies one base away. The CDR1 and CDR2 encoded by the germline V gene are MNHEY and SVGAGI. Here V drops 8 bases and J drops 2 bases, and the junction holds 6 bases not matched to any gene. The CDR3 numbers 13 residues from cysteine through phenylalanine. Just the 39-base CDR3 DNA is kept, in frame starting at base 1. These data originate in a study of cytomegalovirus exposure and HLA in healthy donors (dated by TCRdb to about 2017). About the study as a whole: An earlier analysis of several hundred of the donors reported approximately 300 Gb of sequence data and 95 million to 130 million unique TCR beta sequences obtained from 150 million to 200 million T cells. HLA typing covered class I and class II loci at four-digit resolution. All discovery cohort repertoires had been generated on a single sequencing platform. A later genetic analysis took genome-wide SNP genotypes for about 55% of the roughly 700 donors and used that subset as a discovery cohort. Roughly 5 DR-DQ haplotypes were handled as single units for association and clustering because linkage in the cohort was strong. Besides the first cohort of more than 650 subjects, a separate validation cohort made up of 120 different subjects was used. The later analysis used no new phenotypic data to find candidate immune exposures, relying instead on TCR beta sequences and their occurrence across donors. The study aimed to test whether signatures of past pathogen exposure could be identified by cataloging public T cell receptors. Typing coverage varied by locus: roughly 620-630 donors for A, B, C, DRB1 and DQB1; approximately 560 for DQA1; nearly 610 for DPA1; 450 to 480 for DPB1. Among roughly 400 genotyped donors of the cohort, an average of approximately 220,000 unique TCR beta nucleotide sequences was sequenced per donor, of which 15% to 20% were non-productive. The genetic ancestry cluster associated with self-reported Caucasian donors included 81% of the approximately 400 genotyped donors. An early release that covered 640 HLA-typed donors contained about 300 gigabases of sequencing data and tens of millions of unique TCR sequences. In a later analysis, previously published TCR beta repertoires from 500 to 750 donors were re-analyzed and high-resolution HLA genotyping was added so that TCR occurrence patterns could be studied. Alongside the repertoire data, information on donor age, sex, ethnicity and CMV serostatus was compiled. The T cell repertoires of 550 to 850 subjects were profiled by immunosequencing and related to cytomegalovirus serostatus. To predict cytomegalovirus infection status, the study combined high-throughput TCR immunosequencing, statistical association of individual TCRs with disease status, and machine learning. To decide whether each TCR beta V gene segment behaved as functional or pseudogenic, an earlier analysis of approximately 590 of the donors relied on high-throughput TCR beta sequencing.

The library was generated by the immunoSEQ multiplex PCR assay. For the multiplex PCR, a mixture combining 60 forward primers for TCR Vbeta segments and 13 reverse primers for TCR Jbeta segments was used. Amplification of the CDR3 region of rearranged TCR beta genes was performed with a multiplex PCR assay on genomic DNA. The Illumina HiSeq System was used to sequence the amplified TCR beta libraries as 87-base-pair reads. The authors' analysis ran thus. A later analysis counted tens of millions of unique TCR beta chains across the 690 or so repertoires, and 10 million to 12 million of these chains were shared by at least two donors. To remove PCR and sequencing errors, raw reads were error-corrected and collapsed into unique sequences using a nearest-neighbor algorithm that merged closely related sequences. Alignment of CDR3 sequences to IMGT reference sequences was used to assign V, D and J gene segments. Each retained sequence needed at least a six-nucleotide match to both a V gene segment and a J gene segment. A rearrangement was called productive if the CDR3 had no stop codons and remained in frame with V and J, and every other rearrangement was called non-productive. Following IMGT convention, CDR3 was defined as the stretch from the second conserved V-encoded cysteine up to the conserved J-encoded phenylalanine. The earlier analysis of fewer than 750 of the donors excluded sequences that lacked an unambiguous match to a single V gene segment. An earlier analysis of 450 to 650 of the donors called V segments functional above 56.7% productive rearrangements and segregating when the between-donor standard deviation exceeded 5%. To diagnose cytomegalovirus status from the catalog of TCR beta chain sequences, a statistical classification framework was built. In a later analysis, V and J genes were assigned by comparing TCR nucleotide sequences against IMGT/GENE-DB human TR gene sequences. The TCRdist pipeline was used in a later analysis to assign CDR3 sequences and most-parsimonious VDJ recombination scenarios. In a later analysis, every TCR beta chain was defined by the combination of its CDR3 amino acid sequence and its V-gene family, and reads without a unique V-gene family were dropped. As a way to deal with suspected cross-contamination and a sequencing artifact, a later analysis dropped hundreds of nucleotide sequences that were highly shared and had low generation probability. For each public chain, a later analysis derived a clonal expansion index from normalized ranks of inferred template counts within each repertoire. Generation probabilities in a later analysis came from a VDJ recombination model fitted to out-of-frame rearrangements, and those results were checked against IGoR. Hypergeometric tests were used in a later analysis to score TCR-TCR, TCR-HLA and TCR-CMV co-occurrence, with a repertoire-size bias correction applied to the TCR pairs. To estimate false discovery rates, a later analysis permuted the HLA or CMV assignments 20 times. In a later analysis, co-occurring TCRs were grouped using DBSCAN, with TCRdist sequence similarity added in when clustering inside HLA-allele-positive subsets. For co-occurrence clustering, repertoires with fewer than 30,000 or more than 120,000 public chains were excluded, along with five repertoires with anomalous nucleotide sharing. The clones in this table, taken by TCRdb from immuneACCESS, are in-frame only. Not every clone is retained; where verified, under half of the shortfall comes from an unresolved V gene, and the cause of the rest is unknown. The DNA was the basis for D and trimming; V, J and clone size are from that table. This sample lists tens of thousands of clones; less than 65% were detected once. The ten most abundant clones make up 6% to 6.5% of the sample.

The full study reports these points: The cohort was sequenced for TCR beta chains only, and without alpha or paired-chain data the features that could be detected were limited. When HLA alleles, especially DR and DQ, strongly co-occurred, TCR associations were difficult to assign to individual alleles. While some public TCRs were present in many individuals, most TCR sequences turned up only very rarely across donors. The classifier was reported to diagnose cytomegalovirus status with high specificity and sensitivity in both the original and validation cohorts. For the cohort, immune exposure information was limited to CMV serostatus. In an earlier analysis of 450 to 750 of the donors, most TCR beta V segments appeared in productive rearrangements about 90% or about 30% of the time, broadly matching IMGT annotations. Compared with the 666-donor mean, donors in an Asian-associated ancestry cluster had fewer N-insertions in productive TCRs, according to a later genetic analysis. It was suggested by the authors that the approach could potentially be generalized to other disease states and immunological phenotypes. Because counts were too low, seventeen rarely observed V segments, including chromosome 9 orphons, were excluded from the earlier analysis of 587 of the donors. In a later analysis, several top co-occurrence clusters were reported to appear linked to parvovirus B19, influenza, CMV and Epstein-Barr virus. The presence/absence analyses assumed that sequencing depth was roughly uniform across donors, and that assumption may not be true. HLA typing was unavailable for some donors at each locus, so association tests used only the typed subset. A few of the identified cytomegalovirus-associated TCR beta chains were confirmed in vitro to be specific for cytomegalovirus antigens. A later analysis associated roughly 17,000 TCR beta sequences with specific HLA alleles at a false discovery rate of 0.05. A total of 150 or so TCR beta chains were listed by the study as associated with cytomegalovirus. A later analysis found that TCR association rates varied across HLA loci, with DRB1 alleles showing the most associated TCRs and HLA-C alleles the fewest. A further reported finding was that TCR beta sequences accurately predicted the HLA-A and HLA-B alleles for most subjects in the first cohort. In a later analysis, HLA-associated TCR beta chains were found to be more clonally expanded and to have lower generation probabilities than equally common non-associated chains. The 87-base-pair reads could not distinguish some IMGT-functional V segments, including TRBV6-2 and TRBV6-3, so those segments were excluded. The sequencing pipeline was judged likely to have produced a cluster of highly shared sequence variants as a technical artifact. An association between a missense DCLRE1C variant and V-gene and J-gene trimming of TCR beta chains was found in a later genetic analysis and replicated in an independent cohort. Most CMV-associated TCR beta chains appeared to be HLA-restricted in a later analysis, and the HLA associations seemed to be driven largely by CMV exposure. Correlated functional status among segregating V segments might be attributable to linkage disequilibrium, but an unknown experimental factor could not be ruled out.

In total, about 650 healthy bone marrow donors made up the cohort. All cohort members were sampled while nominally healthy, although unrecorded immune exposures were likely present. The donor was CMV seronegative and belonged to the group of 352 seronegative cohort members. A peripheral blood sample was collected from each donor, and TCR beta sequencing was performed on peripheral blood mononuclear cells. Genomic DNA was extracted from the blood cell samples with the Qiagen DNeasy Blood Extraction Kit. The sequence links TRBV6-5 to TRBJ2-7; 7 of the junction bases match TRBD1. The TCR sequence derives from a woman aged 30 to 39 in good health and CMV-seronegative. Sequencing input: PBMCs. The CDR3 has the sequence CASGRGHTYEQYF. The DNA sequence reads TGTGCCAGCGGTAGGGGGCACACCTACGAGCAGTACTTC.